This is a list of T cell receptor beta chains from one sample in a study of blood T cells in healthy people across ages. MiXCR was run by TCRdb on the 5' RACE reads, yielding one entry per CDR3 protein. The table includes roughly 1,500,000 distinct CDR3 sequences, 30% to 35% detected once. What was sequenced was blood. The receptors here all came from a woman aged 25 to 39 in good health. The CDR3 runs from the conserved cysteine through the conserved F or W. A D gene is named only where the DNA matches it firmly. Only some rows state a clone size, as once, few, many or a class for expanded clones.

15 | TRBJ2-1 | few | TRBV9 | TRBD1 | CASSPQGQGYGEQFF | TGTGCCAGCAGCCCGCAGGGACAGGGATATGGTGAGCAGTTCTTC
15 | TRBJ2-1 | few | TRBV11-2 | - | CASSRGDWTYNEQFF | TGTGCCAGCAGCCGCGGTGATTGGACCTACAATGAGCAGTTCTTC
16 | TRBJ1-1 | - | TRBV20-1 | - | CSAREGGGPMNTEAFF | TGCAGTGCTAGAGAGGGGGGGGGTCCAATGAACACTGAAGCTTTCTTT
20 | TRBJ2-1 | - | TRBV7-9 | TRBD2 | CASSIPTRGLAGGSYNEQFF | TGTGCCAGCAGCATTCCTACTCGTGGACTAGCGGGTGGCTCCTACAATGAGCAGTTCTTC
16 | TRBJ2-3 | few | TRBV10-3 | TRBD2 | CAINQLAGGPTDTQYF | TGTGCCATCAACCAACTAGCGGGAGGGCCCACAGATACGCAGTATTTT
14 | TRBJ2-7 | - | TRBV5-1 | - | CASSPSSSWYEQYF | TGCGCCAGCAGCCCGAGTAGTTCCTGGTACGAGCAGTACTTC
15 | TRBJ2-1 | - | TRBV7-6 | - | CASSSLPGPYNEQFF | TGTGCCAGCAGCTCCTTACCGGGGCCTTACAATGAGCAGTTCTTC
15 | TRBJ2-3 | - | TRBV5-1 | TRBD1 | CASSLTGADTDTQYF | TGCGCCAGCAGCTTAACAGGGGCGGACACAGATACGCAGTATTTT
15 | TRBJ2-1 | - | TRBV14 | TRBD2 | CASSLGREVYNEQFF | TGTGCCAGCAGCCTCGGGCGGGAGGTGTACAATGAGCAGTTCTTC
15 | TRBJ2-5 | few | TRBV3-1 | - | CASSQYPGSEETQYF | TGTGCCAGCAGCCAATATCCAGGATCGGAAGAGACCCAGTACTTC
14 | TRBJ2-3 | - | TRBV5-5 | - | CASSSLMAGDAQYF | TGTGCCAGCAGCTCATTGATGGCAGGAGATGCGCAGTATTTT
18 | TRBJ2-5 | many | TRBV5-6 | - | CASRERTGALPLQETQYF | TGTGCCAGCAGGGAGCGGACCGGCGCCCTCCCACTCCAAGAGACCCAGTACTTC
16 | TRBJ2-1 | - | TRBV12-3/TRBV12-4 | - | CASRINSYLSYNEQFF | TGTGCCAGCAGGATCAACAGCTACCTCTCCTACAATGAGCAGTTCTTC
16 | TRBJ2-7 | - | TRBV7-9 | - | CASSLQPGRGIYEQYF | TGTGCCAGCAGCTTACAACCGGGCAGGGGAATCTACGAGCAGTACTTC
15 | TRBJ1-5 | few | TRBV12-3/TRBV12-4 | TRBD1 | CASSLTGGRSQPQHF | TGTGCCAGCAGTTTGACAGGGGGCAGGAGTCAGCCCCAGCATTTT
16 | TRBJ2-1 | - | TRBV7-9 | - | CASSLVSVSSYNEQFF | TGTGCCAGCAGCTTAGTGTCGGTGAGCTCCTACAATGAGCAGTTCTTC
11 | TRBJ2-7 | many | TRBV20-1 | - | CSATDGYEQYF | TGCAGTGCCACAGACGGCTACGAGCAGTACTTC
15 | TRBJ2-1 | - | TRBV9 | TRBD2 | CASSPSGMYNNEQFF | TGTGCCAGCAGCCCCAGCGGGATGTACAACAATGAGCAGTTCTTC
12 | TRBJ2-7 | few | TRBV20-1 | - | CSARDQGGEQYF | TGCAGTGCTAGAGATCAGGGTGGCGAGCAGTACTTC
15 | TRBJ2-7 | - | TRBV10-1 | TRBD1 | CASSALERGLGEQYF | TGCGCCAGCAGTGCCCTTGAGAGGGGGCTGGGCGAGCAGTACTTC
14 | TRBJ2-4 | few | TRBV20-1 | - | CSASDSEGINIQYF | TGCAGTGCTAGCGACAGCGAGGGGATAAACATTCAGTACTTC
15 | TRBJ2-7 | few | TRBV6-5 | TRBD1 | CASSPTQGASYEQYF | TGTGCCAGCAGCCCCACACAGGGGGCATCGTACGAGCAGTACTTC
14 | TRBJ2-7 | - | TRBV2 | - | CASSEFPGVGEQYF | TGTGCCAGCAGTGAATTCCCAGGGGTAGGCGAGCAGTACTTC
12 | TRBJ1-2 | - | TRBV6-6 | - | CATARQDYGYTF | TGTGCCACGGCCCGGCAAGACTATGGCTACACCTTC
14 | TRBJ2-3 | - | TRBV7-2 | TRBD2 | CASSWETSGHTQYF | TGTGCCAGCAGCTGGGAAACTAGCGGGCATACGCAGTATTTT
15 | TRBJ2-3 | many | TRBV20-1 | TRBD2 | CSATGTSYNPDTQYF | TGCAGTGCCACCGGGACTAGCTATAATCCAGATACGCAGTATTTT
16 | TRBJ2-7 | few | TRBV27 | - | CTSSLYLRDGSYEQYF | TGTACCAGCAGTTTATATCTGCGGGACGGCTCCTACGAGCAGTACTTC
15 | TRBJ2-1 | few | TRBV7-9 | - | CASSWVTGLGDEQFF | TGTGCCAGCAGCTGGGTAACAGGGTTAGGCGATGAGCAGTTCTTC
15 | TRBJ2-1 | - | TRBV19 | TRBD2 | CASLQVASGRSEQFF | TGTGCCAGTCTCCAAGTGGCTAGCGGGAGAAGTGAGCAGTTCTTC
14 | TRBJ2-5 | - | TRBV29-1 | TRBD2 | CSVERAGAGETQYF | TGCAGCGTTGAAAGAGCGGGAGCCGGGGAGACCCAGTACTTC
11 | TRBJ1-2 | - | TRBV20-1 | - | CSAQASIGYTF | TGCAGTGCACAGGCCTCCATTGGCTACACCTTC
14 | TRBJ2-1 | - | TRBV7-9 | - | CASSSAGRSNEQFF | TGTGCCAGCAGCTCAGCCGGACGGTCCAATGAGCAGTTCTTC
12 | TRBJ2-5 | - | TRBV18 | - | CASSPIEETQYF | TGTGCCAGCTCACCAATTGAAGAGACCCAGTACTTC
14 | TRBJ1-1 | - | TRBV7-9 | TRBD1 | CASSLPQGTAEAFF | TGTGCCAGCAGCTTACCACAGGGGACCGCTGAAGCTTTCTTT
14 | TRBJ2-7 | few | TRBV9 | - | CASSPHLESYEQYF | TGTGCCAGCAGCCCCCATCTAGAGTCCTACGAGCAGTACTTC